This TCR beta chain was captured in a study of T-cell memory formation after mild COVID-19. Study in general: TCR clustering was largely donor specific.

Between the trimmed V and J ends, which lost 4 bases and 0 bases, there was a span of 10 bases. Germline lookup yields CDR1 LNHNV and CDR2 YYDKDF (reference sequence). This CDR3 spans 14 amino acids. 5'RACE primed from the constant segment yielded TCR alpha and TCR beta cDNA libraries bearing sample barcodes and UMIs. From the 5' RACE reads, TCRdb called clonotypes with MiXCR, one entry per CDR3 protein. Counted here are 500,000 to 650,000 distinct CDR3 sequences, about 20% occurring once; the ten biggest clones make up approximately 8%. The study, taken as a whole, reports: Of the contracting clones, CD4+ ones lay mainly in CM and EM, and CD8+ ones in EMRA.

This clonotype was seen only a few times. The antigen is unknown. This receptor was identified in an adult woman who had mild COVID-19 (a few samples of this study predate the infection). Cell type and time point are not known. Material for sequencing was PBMCs or a T cell subset sorted from them (not recorded which). The rearrangement links TRBV15 to TRBJ2-7; D gene ambiguous. The CDR3 protein is CATSTEVPSYEQYF. As DNA, the CDR3 is TGTGCCACCAGCACCGAGGTTCCCTCCTACGAGCAGTACTTC.